One sample yielded the 26 T cell receptor beta chains listed below, sequenced in a study of shared clonotypes between healthy human individuals (dated by TCRdb to about 2020). The library was generated by the immunoSEQ multiplex PCR assay. TCRdb limited this immuneACCESS table to in-frame rearrangements with V and J called. A share of clones is missing; checked studies link under half to unresolved V genes, and the rest is unexplained. The table for this sample lists roughly 2.6 million clones; approximately 92% of them were counted only once. The ten most abundant clones make up 0.14% of the sample. Specimen: naive CD4+ T cells sorted from blood. The sample's cell subset or site label, in plain terms: CD45RA+ positively selected. These receptor sequences come from a man between 18 and 35 years old in good health.

This sequence joins TRBV9 and TRBJ2-7, with D hard to call. This CDR3 is built from 12 residues. Germline V gene lookup returns CDR1 SGDLS and CDR2 YYNGEE. V lost 4 bases and J 4 bases, leaving 9 bases between the germline ends. CDR3 bases: TGTGCCAGCAGCAACACCGGTTACGAGCAGTACTTC. Amino acid sequence: CASSNTGYEQYF.

The chain carries TRBV27 and TRBJ1-5, with 7 bases fitting TRBD1. The CDR3 runs 15 residues. From germline, CDR1 is MNHEY and CDR2 SMNVEV (reference sequence). J gave up 3 bases and V 6 bases, and 8 bases lay outside the gene matches. The CDR3 coding sequence is TGTGCCAGCAGGACCTCGGGACAGCCCAATCAGCCCCAGCATTTT. Encoded protein: CASRTSGQPNQPQHF.

The chain recombines TRBV21-1 with TRBJ1-2; the DNA was not compared with TRBD1, the D call given in the table. TRBV21-1 is marked as a pseudogene. There are 16 residues in the CDR3. In nucleotides, the CDR3 is TGTGCCAGCAGCAAAGATCGGCAGGGGAGTAGGTATGGCTACACCTTC. It codes for CASSKDRQGSRYGYTF.

This chain links TRBV5-3 with TRBJ2-7; unclear D gene. TRBV5-3 is designated an ORF whose function remains uncertain. V lost 0 bases to trimming and J lost 3 bases, with 10 bases between them. The CDR3 spans 14 residues. CDR3 region: CARSLVADYYEQYF. CDR3 nucleotides: TGTGCCAGAAGCTTGGTGGCAGATTACTACGAGCAGTACTTC.

The J gene is TRBJ1-1, the V gene TRBV5-1, with TRBD1 identical over 7 bases. This CDR3 comprises 16 residues. V trimming: 2 bases; J trimming: 0 bases; junction bases outside the gene matches: 7. The germline gives CDR1 SGHRS, CDR2 YFSETQ. The CDR3 nucleotides are TGCGCCAGCAGCTTACAGGGGCCAGGTATGAACACTGAAGCTTTCTTT. This sequence encodes CASSLQGPGMNTEAFF. Using reference TRBV5-1 and TRBJ1-1 for the parts outside the CDR3, the full variable domain is KAGVTQTPRYLIKTRGQQVTLSCSPISGHRSVSWYQQTPGQGLQFLFEYFSETQRNKGNFPGRFSGRQFSNSRSEMNVSTLELGDSALYLCASSLQGPGMNTEAFFGQGTRLTVV.

Notes on this clone: Other DNA sequences within the sample encode an identical CDR3. The V and J genes are TRBV6-1 and TRBJ2-7; D might be TRBD1 (6 bases). V was pared by 0 bases and J by 1 base, with 7 bases between. CDR3 length equals 14 residues. Germline V gene sequence: CDR1 MNHNS, CDR2 SASEGT. The CDR3 coding sequence is TGTGCCAGCAGTGAAGCCCAGGGGTCCTACGAGCAGTACTTC. Translated: CASSEAQGSYEQYF.

V usage is TRBV4-3 and J usage is TRBJ2-7; perhaps TRBD2 as D (6 bases). In germline, CDR1 is LGHNA, CDR2 YSLEER. The CDR3 sequence is 16 residues long. Trimming pared 0 bases from V and 4 bases from J, leaving 16 bases between. The CDR3 DNA reads as TGCGCCAGCAGCCAAGATCTGCGACTAGGAGGATACGAGCAGTACTTC. The encoded protein is CASSQDLRLGGYEQYF.

As concerns this clone: At the DNA level, this CDR3 is encoded by other sequences in the same sample as well. The V gene is TRBV10-3, the J gene TRBJ2-7; maybe TRBD2 (5 bases). Germline CDR1 is ENHRY and CDR2 is SYGVKD. The V gene lost 3 bases and the J gene lost 7 bases, with 7 bases spanning the gap. The CDR3 spans 11 residues. The CDR3 nucleotides read TGTGCCATCAGTGACCCGGGGGAGCAGTACTTC. The encoded protein is CAISDPGEQYF.

V is TRBV5-1 and J is TRBJ1-3; 8 bases agree with TRBD1. V lost 3 bases to trimming and J lost 8 bases; unmatched junction nucleotides: 4. Germline V lookup: CDR1 SGHRS, CDR2 YFSETQ. The CDR3 covers 13 residues. CDR3 DNA: TGCGCCAGCAGCTCAGGACAGGGCGACACCATATATTTT. The encoded protein is CASSSGQGDTIYF.

A note on this clone: The same CDR3 can be traced to other DNA sequences in this sample. This sequence joins TRBV5-1 and TRBJ2-7, with a possible D match to TRBD1 (6 bases). The CDR3 spans 12 residues. Germline lookup yields CDR1 SGHRS and CDR2 YFSETQ. V shed 3 bases and J shed 4 bases, with 8 bases lying between them. Here the CDR3 reads CASSSGQYEQYF. CDR3 nucleotides: TGCGCCAGCAGCTCGGGACAATACGAGCAGTACTTC.

The chain joins TRBV19 to TRBJ2-2; 7 bases match TRBD2. Trimming at V came to 3 bases and at J to 7 bases, leaving 8 bases not matched to a gene. Germline-derived CDR1 and CDR2 are LNHDA and SQIVND (reference sequence). This CDR3 region has 15 residues. This chain's CDR3 is CASSISEASGGELFF. The CDR3 DNA reads TGTGCCAGTAGTATCTCGGAGGCTAGCGGCGGGGAGCTGTTTTTT.

The gene calls are TRBV5-1 and TRBJ2-1; 16 bases fit TRBD2. This CDR3 is 16 amino acids long. In germline, CDR1 is SGHRS, CDR2 YFSETQ. Trimming at V came to 3 bases and at J to 9 bases, leaving 6 bases not matched to a gene. CDR3 coding DNA: TGCGCCAGCAGCTCCGGGACTAGCGGGAGGGCCATTGAGCAGTTCTTC. Amino acid sequence: CASSSGTSGRAIEQFF.

This clone appeared a few times. The V and J genes are TRBV18 and TRBJ1-1, with 8 bases fitting TRBD1. The CDR3 sequence is 16 residues long. V shed 3 bases and J 1 base; nucleotides not matched to a gene: 7. In germline, CDR1 is KGHSH, CDR2 LQKENI. The CDR3 nucleotides are TGTGCCAGCTCACCCCGACAGACAGGGGCGAACACTGAAGCTTTCTTT. It encodes CASSPRQTGANTEAFF.

CDR3 nucleotides: TGCGCCAGCAGCGTTGGACAGCCACGAGACCAAGCTTTCTTT. Translating it yields CASSVGQPRDQAFF. The chain has TRBV5-1 and TRBJ1-1, with D possibly TRBD1 on 6 matching bases. V lost 4 bases and J 9 bases, leaving 19 bases between the germline ends. The CDR3 has 14 amino acids. From germline, CDR1 is SGHRS and CDR2 YFSETQ.

The chain is built from TRBV6-1 and TRBJ2-7; D call uncertain. Germline-derived CDR1 and CDR2 are MNHNS and SASEGT. The CDR3 runs to 12 residues. Trimming took off 5 bases at V and 5 bases at J, with 10 bases between the two ends. The CDR3 nucleotides are TGTGCCAGCAGTCGTCTGATTAACGAGCAGTACTTC. Translation gives CASSRLINEQYF.

This clone came up once. In DNA form, the CDR3 reads TGTGCCAGCAGTTTGAAACCTGGCATCGGTGAGCAGTTCTTC. Encoded protein: CASSLKPGIGEQFF. V is TRBV27 and J is TRBJ2-1; no firm D call. The CDR3 consists of 14 residues. V lost 3 bases and J lost 9, with 15 bases in between. CDR1 and CDR2 (germline): MNHEY, SMNVEV (reference sequence).

The CDR3 protein is CASSLGSSGILREQFF. CDR3 DNA sequence: TGTGCCAGCAGCCTAGGTTCTAGCGGGATTTTACGTGAGCAGTTCTTC. The chain is built from TRBV7-2 and TRBJ2-1; 9 bases map to TRBD2. In germline, CDR1 is SGHTA, CDR2 FQGNSA. The length of the CDR3 is 16 residues. J lost 9 bases, V lost 5 bases, and 14 bases had no gene match.

This chain uses TRBV7-3 with TRBJ2-3, with a tentative D call TRBD2 (7 bases). The germline V and J ends were trimmed by 3 bases and 2 bases, with 15 bases remaining between them. This CDR3 has 16 amino acids. Germline-derived CDR1 and CDR2 are SGHTA and FQGTGA. The CDR3 reads CASSFAGGGLTDTQYF. In nucleotides, the CDR3 is TGTGCCAGCAGCTTTGCTGGCGGGGGCCTCACAGATACGCAGTATTTT.

V usage is TRBV28 and J usage is TRBJ2-5, with D perhaps matching TRBD1 or TRBD2 (6 bases each). Germline V gene lookup returns CDR1 MDHEN and CDR2 SYDVKM. V was clipped by 3 bases and J by 7 bases, with 12 bases between them. The CDR3 sequence is 13 residues long. DNA for the CDR3: TGTGCCAGCAGTTTTGGGGGGCGGGGGACCCAGTACTTC. It is translated as CASSFGGRGTQYF.

The chain recombines TRBV19 with TRBJ2-3, with TRBD2 matching 7 bases. The germline V gene encodes CDR1 LNHDA and CDR2 SQIVND (reference sequence). The ends lost 6 bases at V and 2 bases at J; junction bases unmatched: 14. The CDR3 length is 17 residues. CDR3: CASRGGAGRGPTDTQYF. Written as DNA, the CDR3 is TGTGCCAGTAGGGGAGGAGCGGGAAGAGGGCCCACAGATACGCAGTATTTT.

The chain links TRBV30 to TRBJ2-1; 8 bases are shared with TRBD1. The trim removed 1 base at V and 8 bases at J, leaving 1 base unmatched. This CDR3 is built from 12 residues. Germline CDR1 reads GTSNPN; CDR2 reads SVGIG (reference sequence). The DNA for the CDR3 is TGTGCCTGGAGTGACAGGGGGGATGAGCAGTTCTTC. Protein product: CAWSDRGDEQFF.

This sequence joins TRBV7-2 and TRBJ2-1; TRBD2 might be the D (5 bases). With 4 bases removed from V and 7 bases from J, the gap between germline ends came to 11 bases. Per germline, CDR1 SGHTA and CDR2 FQGNSA. The CDR3 loop spans 13 amino acids. CDR3 region: CASSSVRGNEQFF. The CDR3 DNA reads as TGTGCCAGCAGCTCAGTCCGGGGTAATGAGCAGTTCTTC.

This clone was recorded only once. The V and J genes are TRBV5-4 and TRBJ2-3; D assignment may be TRBD1 or TRBD2 (6 bases each). The germline CDR1 and CDR2 sequences are SGHNT and YYREEE (reference sequence). Trimming took 0 bases from V and 4 from J, leaving 12 bases between them. The CDR3 consists of 15 residues. The CDR3 DNA reads TGTGCCAGCAGCTTGGATTCGGGGGCGGCAGATACGCAGTATTTT. It codes for CASSLDSGAADTQYF.

In its sample, this clone was seen a few times. V usage is TRBV2 and J usage is TRBJ1-6; 10 bases align to TRBD1. The junction had 6 bases not matched to a gene; V was cut back by 4 bases and J by 9 bases. Germline values: CDR1 SNHLY, CDR2 FYNNEI. CDR3 length: 15 residues. The CDR3 coding sequence is TGTGCCAGCAGTGTCGGGGACAGGGGACGTTCACCCCTCCACTTT. Translation gives CASSVGDRGRSPLHF.

V and J are TRBV7-9 and TRBJ1-2, with a weak D call TRBD1 (5 bases). This CDR3 is 15 amino acids long. The germline V gene has CDR1 SEHNR and CDR2 FQNEAQ (reference sequence). V gave up 1 base and J gave up 2 bases, with 11 bases separating them. For the CDR3, the DNA is TGTGCCAGCAGCTTAGAGGGCAGGGCGAACTATGGCTACACCTTC. Amino acid sequence: CASSLEGRANYGYTF.

The genes are TRBV30 and TRBJ2-7; 9 positions agree with TRBD2. The germline CDR1 and CDR2 sequences are GTSNPN and SVGIG (reference sequence). Unmatched junction bases numbered 5, after V lost 5 bases and J lost 0 bases. The CDR3 runs to 14 residues. The DNA for the CDR3 is TGTGCCTGGGGTAGCGGGGGCATCTCCTACGAGCAGTACTTC. Protein product: CAWGSGGISYEQYF.